The 29 T cell receptor beta chains presented below share a single source sample, sequenced in a study of read filtering for tumor transcriptome and immune sequencing. Molecular barcoded adaptors covering alpha/delta and beta/gamma chains were used on about 390 ng RNA. One entry per CDR3 protein, called by TCRdb with MiXCR from the reads. The sample records roughly 82,000 distinct CDR3 sequences, roughly an eighth being singletons. What was sequenced was a population of CD138-negative cells sorted from bone marrow. Receptor source: a donor aged 40 or older with multiple myeloma.

Turning to this clonotype: This likely traces to a read error, being one base from a far larger clone. V is TRBV28 and J is TRBJ2-5; TRBD1 or TRBD2 may be the D gene (5 bases each). The CDR3 has 14 amino acids. The germline V and J ends were trimmed by 2 bases and 5 bases, with 12 bases remaining between them. Germline CDR1 is MDHEN and CDR2 is SYDVKM. The CDR3 region is CASSLRDARETQYF. The CDR3 DNA is TGTGCCAGCAGTTTACGGGACGCCCGCGAGACCCAGTACTTC.

About this clonotype: Given a much more abundant clone one base away, this may be a read error. The chain employs TRBV30 and TRBJ1-1, with 8 bases identical to TRBD1. This CDR3 is built from 14 residues. The junction had 5 bases not matched to a gene; V was cut back by 4 bases and J by 1 base. CDR1 is GTSNPN, CDR2 SVGIG, per germline (reference sequence). The CDR3 DNA follows: TGTGCCTGGAATCGGGGGACAGGGAACACTGAAGCTTTCTTT. It encodes CAWNRGTGNTEAFF. Supplemented by reference TRBV30 and TRBJ1-1, the full variable domain reads SQTIHQWPATLVQPVGSPLSLECTVEGTSNPNLYWYRQAAGRGLQLLFYSVGIGQISSEVPQNLSASRPQDRQFILSSKKLLLSDSGFYLCAWNRGTGNTEAFFGQGTRLTVV.

This clonotype has a count of ten or more. The chain employs TRBV20-1 and TRBJ2-1; 13 positions match TRBD2. There are 16 residues in the CDR3. Unmatched junction bases numbered 3, after V lost 1 base and J lost 3 bases. From germline, CDR1 is DFQATT and CDR2 SNEGSKA (reference sequence). CDR3 DNA: TGCAGTGCTAGAGGGGGGACTAGCGGGGACTACAATGAGCAGTTCTTC. Its translation is CSARGGTSGDYNEQFF.

In this sample, this clonotype turned up many times. V and J are TRBV3-1 and TRBJ2-2; 14 bases match TRBD2. The CDR3 contains 15 residues. The V gene's germline CDR1 is LGHDT and CDR2 YNNKEL (reference sequence). J gave up 8 bases and V 4 bases, and 3 bases lay outside the gene matches. The CDR3 sequence is CASSPTSGREGELFF. The CDR3, as DNA: TGTGCCAGCAGCCCGACTAGCGGGAGGGAAGGGGAGCTGTTTTTT.

In its sample, this clonotype was seen many times. CDR3 protein: CASSDTPRVSQYF. DNA of the CDR3: TGTGCCAGCAGTGACACCCCCAGGGTTTCCCAGTACTTC. The chain employs TRBV6-2 or TRBV6-3 and TRBJ2-5; D possibly corresponds to TRBD1 (5 bases). Looked up from germline, CDR1 is MNHEY and CDR2 is SVGEGT. This CDR3 has 13 amino acids. Trimming removed 5 bases at V and 9 bases at J, with 16 bases between.

On this clonotype: Since a much larger clone is just one base distant, this may be a read error. The genes are TRBV9 and TRBJ1-2; TRBD1 is a possible D gene (5 bases). Trimming took 4 bases from V and 5 from J, leaving 15 bases between them. The germline V gene encodes CDR1 SGDLS and CDR2 YYNGEE. There are 14 residues in the CDR3. The CDR3 spells CASSTGPLNYGYTF. In nucleotides, the CDR3 is TGTGCCAGCAGCACGGGACCCCTAAATTATGGCTACACCTTC.

This clonotype occurred many times. V gene TRBV5-1 combines with J gene TRBJ2-1; TRBD2 matches at 13 bases. This CDR3 spans 16 amino acids. V was clipped by 4 bases and J by 7 bases; unmatched bases: 8. Per the germline V gene, CDR1 is SGHRS and CDR2 is YFSETQ. In DNA, the CDR3 is TGCGCCAGCAGCCCCTCCGGGACTAGCGGGACTAATGAGCAGTTCTTC. This codes for CASSPSGTSGTNEQFF.

This clonotype was detected ten times or more. The genes are TRBV3-1 and TRBJ2-1, with D tentatively TRBD2 (6 bases). The CDR3 extends over 15 amino acids. Germline V CDR1 and CDR2: LGHDT, YNNKEL (reference sequence). Between the trimmed V and J ends, which lost 4 bases and 9 bases, there was a span of 19 bases. CDR3 sequence: CASSPMGGSGGEQFF. The DNA for the CDR3 is TGTGCCAGCAGCCCCATGGGGGGATCCGGCGGTGAGCAGTTCTTC.

As regards this clonotype: A read error may account for a junction end that differs from germline. The chain links TRBV10-3 to TRBJ1-5; 7 bases align to TRBD1. CDR3 length: 14 amino acids. Germline lookup yields CDR1 ENHRY and CDR2 SYGVKD. CDR3 sequence: CASRQGTGNQPQHF. CDR3 sequence (DNA): TGCGCCAGCAGACAGGGTACGGGCAATCAGCCCCAGCATTTT.

This clonotype was counted many times. The V gene is TRBV7-9, the J gene TRBJ2-3, with D tentatively TRBD2 (5 bases). Germline values: CDR1 SEHNR, CDR2 FQNEAQ (reference sequence). This CDR3 region has 15 residues. V lost 5 bases and J lost 2, with 14 bases in between. CDR3: CASSKYPGSTDTQYF. DNA for the CDR3: TGTGCCAGCAGCAAATACCCGGGATCCACAGATACGCAGTATTTT. The whole variable domain, remainder taken from reference TRBV7-9 and TRBJ2-3, is DTGVSQNPRHKITKRGQNVTFRCDPISEHNRLYWYRQTLGQGPEFLTYFQNEAQLEKSRLLSDRFSAERPKGSFSTLEIQRTEQGDSAMYLCASSKYPGSTDTQYFGPGTRLTVL.

A remark on this clonotype: A much more abundant neighbour one base away suggests this may be a read error. The gene calls are TRBV6-5 and TRBJ2-7; 9 nucleotides agree with TRBD1. CDR1 and CDR2 (germline): MNHEY, SVGAGI. Unmatched junction bases numbered 9, after V lost 2 bases and J lost 4 bases. This CDR3 has 16 residues. This CDR3 reads CASSYRPGTGTYEQYF. In DNA, the CDR3 is TGTGCCAGCAGTTACCGCCCCGGGACAGGGACATACGAGCAGTACTTC.

This clonotype has at least ten counts. This sequence joins TRBV5-1 and TRBJ1-2, with unresolved D. Germline loops: CDR1 SGHRS, CDR2 YFSETQ. Deletions cut 8 bases from V and 2 bases from J, with 13 bases between. The CDR3 totals 13 residues. CDR3 protein: CASSSGENYGYTF. CDR3 coding DNA: TGCGCCAGTTCCTCGGGAGAAAACTATGGCTACACCTTC.

A remark on this clonotype: One end of the junction varies from germline; a read error may be responsible. V and J are TRBV29-1 and TRBJ2-3, with D possibly being TRBD1 (6 bases). In germline, CDR1 is SQVTM, CDR2 ANQGSEA. The CDR3 consists of 12 residues. This CDR3 reads CSVQQGQDTPYF. CDR3 nucleotides: TGCAGCGTCCAACAGGGCCAAGATACGCCGTATTTT.

This clonotype was detected many times. This rearrangement joins TRBV20-1 to TRBJ2-3; 7 bases align to TRBD2. The CDR3 runs to 15 residues. The germline CDR1 and CDR2 sequences are DFQATT and SNEGSKA (reference sequence). Trimming at V came to 0 bases and at J to 2 bases, leaving 5 bases not matched to a gene. The CDR3 sequence: CSARDASGVTDTQYF. CDR3 DNA: TGCAGTGCTAGAGATGCTAGCGGTGTCACAGATACGCAGTATTTT.

Remarks on this clonotype: A much larger clonotype is one base distant, so this may be a read error. The genes are TRBV5-1 and TRBJ2-2; D ambiguous. Germline V lookup: CDR1 SGHRS, CDR2 YFSETQ. This CDR3 is built from 13 residues. The CDR3 region has the DNA TGCGCCAGCGGCTTCGGTAACACCGGGGAGCTGTTTTTT. Translating it yields CASGFGNTGELFF. Complete variable domain (other parts from reference TRBV5-1 and TRBJ2-2): KAGVTQTPRYLIKTRGQQVTLSCSPISGHRSVSWYQQTPGQGLQFLFEYFSETQRNKGNFPGRFSGRQFSNSRSEMNVSTLELGDSALYLCASGFGNTGELFFGEGSRLTVL.

This clonotype was seen many times. This CDR3 reads CASSLRQSGDTQYF. In nucleotides, the CDR3 is TGTGCCAGCAGTTTAAGGCAGTCAGGAGATACGCAGTATTTT. The chain combines TRBV28 with TRBJ2-3; D is ambiguous. The CDR3 is 14 residues long. The germline CDR1 and CDR2 sequences are MDHEN and SYDVKM. V lost 2 bases, J lost 5 bases, and 11 bases lay in between.

This clonotype was counted many times. The chain employs TRBV5-5 and TRBJ1-1, with D possibly being TRBD1 (5 bases). This CDR3 region has 12 residues. Trimming left V 4 bases short and J 11 bases short, with 15 bases between. Germline V gene lookup returns CDR1 SGHKS and CDR2 YYEKEE (reference sequence). CDR3 coding DNA: TGTGCCAGCAGCCTAAAACAGGTTGAGGCTTTCTTT. It encodes CASSLKQVEAFF. The whole variable domain, remainder taken from reference TRBV5-5 and TRBJ1-1, is DAGVTQSPTHLIKTRGQQVTLRCSPISGHKSVSWYQQVLGQGPQFIFQYYEKEERGRGNFPDRFSARQFPNYSSELNVNALLLGDSALYLCASSLKQVEAFFGQGTRLTVV.

In its sample, this clonotype was seen many times. In nucleotides, the CDR3 is TGCGCCAGCAGCCCAGGGCCCTTCCAAGGCACAGATACGCAGTATTTT. Its protein is CASSPGPFQGTDTQYF. The rearrangement links TRBV4-1 to TRBJ2-3, with a tentative D call TRBD1 (5 bases). The V gene's germline CDR1 is MGHRA and CDR2 YSYEKL. The ends were cut back, 4 bases at V and 1 base at J, with 15 bases in the middle. The CDR3 runs to 16 residues.

This clonotype was seen many times. The J gene is TRBJ2-1, the V gene TRBV4-1; possible D gene TRBD2, 6 bases. This CDR3 is built from 13 residues. Trimming took 4 bases from V and 8 from J, leaving 12 bases between them. CDR1 and CDR2 (germline): MGHRA, YSYEKL. The DNA of the CDR3 is TGCGCCAGCAGCCTGACTAGGGGCGATGAGCAGTTCTTC. As protein: CASSLTRGDEQFF.

This clonotype was detected ten times or more. The rearrangement uses TRBV7-2 and TRBJ2-7; 12 bases match TRBD2. The CDR3 is 15 residues long. Germline assignment: CDR1 SGHTA and CDR2 FQGNSA. The junction had 4 bases not matched to a gene; V was cut back by 5 bases and J by 2 bases. Here the CDR3 reads CASSQTSGGPYEQYF. Written as DNA, the CDR3 is TGTGCCAGCAGCCAAACTAGCGGGGGGCCCTACGAGCAGTACTTC. Full variable domain (rest looked up from reference TRBV7-2 and TRBJ2-7): GAGVSQSPSNKVTEKGKDVELRCDPISGHTALYWYRQSLGQGLEFLIYFQGNSAPDKSGLPSDRFSAERTGGSVSTLTIQRTQQEDSAVYLCASSQTSGGPYEQYFGPGTRLTVT.

In its sample, this clonotype was seen many times. The CDR3 DNA follows: TGTGCCAGTAGTACCCTCAGGGGTGACGAGCAGTACTTC. It translates to CASSTLRGDEQYF. The chain carries TRBV19 and TRBJ2-7, with D possibly matching TRBD1 (6 bases). The V gene's germline CDR1 is LNHDA and CDR2 SQIVND (reference sequence). Trimming shortened V by 4 bases and J by 5 bases, and 12 bases separated the two germline ends. CDR3 length: 13 residues.

The chain is built from TRBV10-2 and TRBJ2-5, with D perhaps matching TRBD2 (5 bases). CDR3 length: 13 residues. The germline gives CDR1 WSHSY, CDR2 SAAADI. Between the trimmed V and J ends, which lost 6 bases and 5 bases, there was a span of 13 bases. CDR3 bases: TGCGCCAGCAGGATGGGCGGGTCGGAGACCCAGTACTTC. Amino acid sequence: CASRMGGSETQYF.

This clonotype was observed many times. This chain joins TRBV7-8 and TRBJ2-7; no clear D gene. The germline V and J ends were trimmed by 1 base and 4 bases, with 8 bases remaining between them. CDR3 length: 13 residues. The germline V gene encodes CDR1 SGHVS and CDR2 FQNEAQ. The DNA of the CDR3 is TGTGCCAGCAGCTTAGTCGAAGGTTACGAGCAGTACTTC. Its translation is CASSLVEGYEQYF.

This clonotype appeared a few times. This rearrangement joins TRBV20-1 to TRBJ2-1; 7 nucleotides agree with TRBD2. Trimming removed 5 bases from V and 7 bases from J; junction bases left unmatched: 5. CDR1 is DFQATT, CDR2 SNEGSKA, per germline (reference sequence). CDR3 length equals 12 residues. The DNA for the CDR3 is TGCAGTGCTGAGGGACTAAGGAATGAGCAGTTCTTC. Protein product: CSAEGLRNEQFF.

This clonotype was detected ten times or more. This chain connects TRBV2 to TRBJ2-3, with 7 bases lining up with TRBD2. V shed 3 bases and J 0 bases; nucleotides not matched to a gene: 3. Germline CDR1 is SNHLY and CDR2 is FYNNEI. This CDR3 contains 15 residues. CDR3 in amino acids: CASSELAESTDTQYF. The CDR3 DNA reads as TGTGCCAGCAGTGAGCTAGCGGAAAGCACAGATACGCAGTATTTT.

The sample holds many counts of this clonotype. Written as DNA, the CDR3 is TGCGCCAGCAGCTGGGGGGTTGGCGGTGAGACCCAGTACTTC. Amino acids: CASSWGVGGETQYF. This chain joins TRBV5-1 and TRBJ2-5; D perhaps matches TRBD2 (6 bases). Germline-derived CDR1 and CDR2 are SGHRS and YFSETQ. The germline V and J ends were trimmed by 3 bases and 5 bases, with 14 bases remaining between them. The CDR3 extends over 14 amino acids.

This clonotype occurred many times. J is TRBJ1-2 and V is TRBV2; D not certain. Germline V gives CDR1 SNHLY, CDR2 FYNNEI. Trimming shortened V by 11 bases and J by 4 bases, and 14 bases separated the two germline ends. This CDR3 spans 12 amino acids. The CDR3 bases are TGTGCCCAAGCGGCATTGGGCTATGGCTACACCTTC. Protein: CAQAALGYGYTF.

This sequence joins TRBV12-3 or TRBV12-4 and TRBJ2-2; D unresolved. The CDR3 runs 12 residues. V was shortened by 1 base and J by 6 bases, with 3 bases between the two germline ends. DNA of the CDR3: TGTGCCAGCAGTTTAGGATCCGGGGAGCTGTTTTTT. It specifies CASSLGSGELFF.

This clonotype has ten or more counts. V usage is TRBV30 and J usage is TRBJ2-3, with D possibly TRBD2 on 5 matching bases. V was shortened by 1 base and J by 4 bases, with 6 bases between the two germline ends. The germline V gene encodes CDR1 GTSNPN and CDR2 SVGIG (reference sequence). This CDR3 spans 12 amino acids. The CDR3 is CAWSAGADTQYF. CDR3 nucleotide sequence: TGTGCCTGGAGTGCCGGGGCAGATACGCAGTATTTT.